This T cell receptor beta chain originates from a study of blood T cell repertoires in COVID-19. Study-level information: Sites across the United States, Italy and Spain contributed samples from acute and convalescent COVID-19. From T cells, B-cell-depleted T cells, or PBMCs came the material, which was cDNA or gDNA.

As to this clone: A junction end diverges from the germline sequence, so it may reflect a read error.

CDR1 MNHEY and CDR2 SVGAGI come from the germline V gene. This CDR3 has 15 amino acids. Methods used by the authors: The assay estimated nucleated cells by amplifying reference gene primers. The repertoire was sequenced with immunoSEQ multiplex PCR; TCRdb's copy has only in-frame clones and lacks some. V, J and clone size were drawn from that table, and D and trimming were deduced from the DNA. The sample lists 40,000 to 55,000 clones, more than 80% occurring once. Sequenced material: peripheral blood. The chain carries TRBV6-5 and TRBJ1-1; weak D call: TRBD1 (6 bases). The source of this sequence is an older man with active COVID-19. This CDR3 is CASSHSQGLNTEAFF. For the CDR3, the DNA is TGTGCCAGCAGTCACTCACAGGGTCTGAACACTGAAGCTTTCTTT.